This TCR beta chain was recorded in a study of blood T cell repertoires in COVID-19 (TCRdb year 2020). For context, the study as a whole: Collaborator samples came from the United States, Italy and Spain and covered acute and convalescent phases of COVID-19. The material from the prospective study consisted of cDNA or gDNA derived from T cells, B-cell-depleted T cells, or PBMCs. HLA class I and class II types, where available, came from metadata supplied by the sample provider rather than from assay-based typing. Deeply sampled blood TCRbeta repertoires from subjects exposed to, actively infected with, or recovered from COVID-19 were included in the dataset. The samples were drawn from two sources: the first 160 participants of the ongoing ImmuneRACE study, and over 1,000 subjects contributed by 6 global collaborators. The sample metadata nearly always contained a de-identified subject ID, COVID-19 status, age in years and sex. The repertoires were released in a freely available public database intended as a resource for research on the immune response to SARS-CoV-2. Broad study findings and their caveats: The amount of clinical and demographic metadata varied by source and participant and was provided uncurated.

In its sample, this clone was seen many times. It has no known antigen specificity. The record has no base qualities; no much larger clone is one base away. TCRbeta CDR3 regions were amplified from genomic DNA using the immunoSEQ Assay, a bias-controlled multiplex PCR. The original methods were these. The number of nucleated cells in each sample was estimated by amplification of reference gene primers within the assay. To quantify the absolute abundance of each unique TCRbeta CDR3 rearrangement, sequence reads were collapsed and filtered. For each sample, productive Simpson clonality was calculated by taking the square root of Simpson's diversity index across productive rearrangements. In its TCRdb copy, this immuneACCESS table keeps in-frame sequences only and misses some clones. Where compared with another copy, unresolved V genes explain less than half of these, and the others have no known cause. That table supplies the V and J calls and clone size; D and trimming were determined from the DNA. A total of a few hundred thousand clones appear in this sample, 90% of them only once. The ten largest clones represent over 12% of the sample.

Between the V and J ends, shortened by 0 bases and 0 bases respectively, the junction contains 6 bases. The CDR3 runs 16 residues from the cysteine to the phenylalanine. The read is trimmed to its CDR3 DNA, 48 bases read in frame from base 1. For CDR1 and CDR2, the germline V gene lists MGHRA and YSYEKL. Participants in the prospective study were enrolled through a virtual design, were aged roughly 18 to 90 years, and lived in some 24 United States geographic areas. Cohort assignment in the prospective study relied on participant-reported clinical history from a screening survey and a study questionnaire. A participant counted as exposed if, within 2 weeks of entering the study, that participant had been in contact with someone who had a PCR-confirmed or clinician-diagnosed COVID-19 case. In the prospective study, mobile phlebotomists collected whole blood, serum and a nasopharyngeal or oropharyngeal swab from each participant. Participants in the prospective study had the option to provide additional blood draws and questionnaires over a roughly two-month period. Prospective study blood samples were shipped either frozen or at room temperature before DNA extraction.

The V and J segments used are TRBV4-1 and TRBJ2-6; a weak D assignment points to TRBD1 (5 bases agree). Sequenced input: PBMCs or T cells enriched from blood (not recorded which). The receptor's source is a man aged 30-40 years who had been exposed to COVID-19. This receptor carries the CDR3 CASSQDQGSGANVLTF. The nucleotides are TGCGCCAGCAGCCAAGATCAGGGCTCTGGGGCCAACGTCCTGACTTTC.